What follows are 7 T cell receptor beta chains derived from one specimen sequenced in a study of blood T cells in healthy people across ages. Using a J-beta primer mix together with a sample-barcoded 5' primer, a second PCR was run for 7 to 11 cycles. Each CDR3 protein is one row after TCRdb ran MiXCR on the 5' RACE reads. Among 600,000 to 1,000,000 distinct CDR3 sequences listed, roughly 64% were seen once. The sample taken for sequencing was blood. Receptor source: a man aged 30 to 45 in good health.

V usage is TRBV15 and J usage is TRBJ2-1; possibly TRBD2 for D (6 bases). Germline CDR1 is LNHNV and CDR2 is YYDKDF (reference sequence). CDR3 length: 14 residues. Trimming removed 2 bases from V and 9 bases from J, with 14 bases in between. Here the CDR3 DNA reads TGTGCCACCAGCAGAACAAGACTAGTAGGTGAGCAGTTCTTC. Protein product: CATSRTRLVGEQFF.

The gene calls are TRBV20-1 and TRBJ2-7; 8 bases are shared with TRBD1. There are 15 residues in the CDR3. Germline V lookup: CDR1 DFQATT, CDR2 SNEGSKA (reference sequence). The V segment lost 6 bases and the J segment 3 bases; nucleotides outside the gene matches: 13. CDR3 in DNA: TGCAGTGCAAGGCGTCGTCCAGGACAGGGCTACGAGCAGTACTTC. Protein sequence: CSARRRPGQGYEQYF.

The V and J genes are TRBV20-1 and TRBJ2-7, with 11 bases lining up with TRBD1. V lost 6 bases and J lost 8; bases outside the gene matches: 6. This CDR3 region has 12 residues. CDR1 is DFQATT and CDR2 is SNEGSKA in the germline V gene (reference sequence). Here the CDR3 DNA reads TGCAGTGCCTGGGACAGGGGGTACAAGCAGTACTTC. Translated: CSAWDRGYKQYF.

This rearrangement joins TRBV7-9 to TRBJ2-5; no definite D call. V lost 3 bases and J 6 bases, leaving 11 bases between the germline ends. CDR1 SEHNR and CDR2 FQNEAQ come from the germline V gene (reference sequence). The CDR3 extends over 13 amino acids. DNA of the CDR3: TGTGCCAGCAGCTTCGAGTTACATCAGACCCAGTACTTC. Protein sequence: CASSFELHQTQYF.

V and J are TRBV5-6 and TRBJ2-7; no reliable D call. There are 13 residues in the CDR3. Germline CDR1 and CDR2: SGHDT and YYEEEE. Trimming took off 3 bases at V and 1 base at J, with 8 bases between the two ends. CDR3 amino acids: CASSSPASYEQYF. DNA of the CDR3: TGTGCCAGCAGCTCCCCCGCGTCCTACGAGCAGTACTTC.

In DNA form, the CDR3 reads TGTGCCAGCAGCCTGGAGCGGGAGGGATCAGATACGCAGTATTTT. Translation: CASSLEREGSDTQYF. The chain has TRBV4-2 and TRBJ2-3; 10 nucleotides align to TRBD2. This CDR3 region has 15 residues. The germline CDR1 and CDR2 sequences are LGHNA and YNFKEQ. V lost 4 bases and J lost 4; bases outside the gene matches: 5.

V usage is TRBV29-1 and J usage is TRBJ2-1, with a possible D match to TRBD2 (5 bases). The CDR3 consists of 11 residues. CDR1 and CDR2 from the germline V gene are SQVTM and ANQGSEA. The V gene lost 4 bases and the J gene lost 9 bases, with 10 bases spanning the gap. CDR3 sequence: CSVGDYGEQFF. The CDR3 DNA reads as TGCAGCGTTGGAGACTACGGTGAGCAGTTCTTC.